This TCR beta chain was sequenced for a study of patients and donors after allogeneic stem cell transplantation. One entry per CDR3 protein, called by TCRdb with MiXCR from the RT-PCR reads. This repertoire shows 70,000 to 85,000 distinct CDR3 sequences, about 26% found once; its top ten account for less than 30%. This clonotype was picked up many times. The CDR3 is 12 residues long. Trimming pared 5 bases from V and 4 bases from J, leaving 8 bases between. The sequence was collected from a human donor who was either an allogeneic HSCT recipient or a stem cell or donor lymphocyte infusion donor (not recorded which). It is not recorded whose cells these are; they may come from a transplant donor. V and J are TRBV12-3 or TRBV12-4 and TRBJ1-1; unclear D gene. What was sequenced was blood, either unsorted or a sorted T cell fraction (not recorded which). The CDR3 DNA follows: TGTGCCAGCAGTGTCGGAGCCACTGAAGCTTTCTTT. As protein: CASSVGATEAFF.